Listed here are 19 T cell receptor beta chains from one sample, sequenced in a study of T cell repertoires in cytomegalovirus infection. TCRdb re-called the reads with MiXCR, one entry per CDR3 protein. The sample holds about 570,000 distinct CDR3 sequences; over 35% are singletons and the top ten take more than 40%. These receptors have no identified antigens. This specimen consisted of cultured PBMCs, obtained from culture after CMV antigen stimulation. These receptors were collected from a human donor in good health (CMV status not recorded). Some clones in this sample may be carry-over from other donors' samples.

This chain connects TRBV5-1 to TRBJ2-2; a weak D match, TRBD2 (6 bases). CDR3 length equals 15 residues. Germline values: CDR1 SGHRS, CDR2 YFSETQ. The ends were cut back, 4 bases at V and 5 bases at J, with 15 bases in the middle. Here the CDR3 reads CASSMIGGRTGELFF. The CDR3 region has the DNA TGCGCCAGCAGCATGATCGGGGGTCGTACCGGGGAGCTGTTTTTT.

This clonotype has only one observation. The chain carries TRBV11-2 and TRBJ2-5, with D unresolved. Trimming shortened V by 3 bases and J by 5 bases, and 10 bases separated the two germline ends. Germline assignment: CDR1 SGHAT and CDR2 FQNNGV. The CDR3 runs 13 residues. The CDR3: CASSFARWETQYF. DNA for the CDR3: TGTGCCAGCAGCTTCGCCAGATGGGAGACCCAGTACTTC.

The chain links TRBV7-9 to TRBJ2-4; D unclear. The CDR3 runs to 12 residues. Germline V gives CDR1 SEHNR, CDR2 FQNEAQ (reference sequence). V lost 4 bases to trimming and J lost 4 bases, with 5 bases between them. The CDR3 DNA is TGTGCCAGCAGCTCGGATAAAAACATTCAGTACTTC. It specifies CASSSDKNIQYF.

The chain links TRBV6-1 to TRBJ1-2; 7 nucleotides agree with TRBD1. CDR1 and CDR2 from the germline V gene are MNHNS and SASEGT. V lost 5 bases, J lost 2 bases, and 11 bases stayed unmatched. CDR3 size: 16 residues. The CDR3 nucleotides are TGTGCCAGCAGTCAACTACAGGGGAATGAGAACTATGGCTACACCTTC. It codes for CASSQLQGNENYGYTF.

A few counts support this clonotype. The J gene is TRBJ2-5, the V gene TRBV2; no clear D gene. Deletions cut 2 bases from V and 5 bases from J, with 6 bases between. Germline CDR1 is SNHLY and CDR2 is FYNNEI. The CDR3 totals 12 residues. In DNA, the CDR3 is TGTGCCAGCAGTGAATCGTCTGAGACCCAGTACTTC. This sequence encodes CASSESSETQYF.

The chain couples TRBV7-2 to TRBJ2-5, with a tentative D call TRBD1 (6 bases). Germline assignment: CDR1 SGHTA and CDR2 FQGNSA. V was pared by 5 bases and J by 5 bases, with 12 bases between. This CDR3 is 13 amino acids long. The CDR3 region has the DNA TGTGCCAGCAGCAGGGGACAACGGGAGACCCAGTACTTC. This translates into CASSRGQRETQYF.

The chain carries TRBV7-9 and TRBJ2-7; 15 bases map to TRBD2. From germline, CDR1 is SEHNR and CDR2 FQNEAQ (reference sequence). This CDR3 has 18 residues. The ends lost 4 bases at V and 2 bases at J; junction bases unmatched: 9. The CDR3, as DNA: TGTGCCAGCAGCTCAGGGACTAGCGGGAGGACCCCGCCCTACGAGCAGTACTTC. Protein sequence: CASSSGTSGRTPPYEQYF.

The chain uses TRBV20-1 and TRBJ2-1; 7 bases line up with TRBD2. After removal of 0 bases from V and 9 bases from J, the junction contained 8 bases not matched to a gene. Germline V gene lookup returns CDR1 DFQATT and CDR2 SNEGSKA (reference sequence). The CDR3 extends over 14 amino acids. The CDR3 DNA reads as TGCAGTGCTAGAGATTGGGAGGGGCCCAGTGAGCAGTTCTTC. Translated, it gives CSARDWEGPSEQFF.

The V and J genes are TRBV5-1 and TRBJ1-4; D is uncertain. The CDR3 has 15 residues. Germline loops: CDR1 SGHRS, CDR2 YFSETQ. Trimming removed 0 bases at V and 5 bases at J, with 11 bases between. CDR3 DNA: TGCGCCAGCAGCTTGGTGGGCGGACCGAATGAAAAACTGTTTTTT. This sequence encodes CASSLVGGPNEKLFF.

This rearrangement joins TRBV20-1 to TRBJ2-7; D is ambiguous. The CDR3 covers 14 residues. Deletions cut 5 bases from V and 2 bases from J, with 16 bases between. Germline V gene data show CDR1 as DFQATT and CDR2 as SNEGSKA (reference sequence). The CDR3 bases are TGCAGTGCTGTGCGGAAGGGAATACCCTACGAGCAGTACTTC. Translation gives CSAVRKGIPYEQYF.

The chain links TRBV7-6 to TRBJ1-6, with D possibly being TRBD1 (5 bases). Trimming left V 3 bases short and J 6 bases short, with 12 bases between. The CDR3 length is 15 residues. Germline lookup yields CDR1 SGHVS and CDR2 FNYEAQ. CDR3: CASSFTGRSNSPLHF. The DNA of the CDR3 is TGTGCCAGCAGCTTCACGGGACGGAGTAATTCACCCCTCCACTTT. The entire variable domain, with the rest obtained from reference TRBV7-6 and TRBJ1-6, is as follows: GAGVSQSPRYKVTKRGQDVALRCDPISGHVSLYWYRQALGQGPEFLTYFNYEAQQDKSGLPNDRFSAERPEGSISTLTIQRTEQRDSAMYRCASSFTGRSNSPLHFGNGTRLTVT.

At least ten counts were recorded for this clonotype. The chain couples TRBV7-2 to TRBJ1-5; D is unclear. Trimming took 5 bases from V and 2 from J, leaving 13 bases between them. Germline V gene data show CDR1 as SGHTA and CDR2 as FQGNSA. CDR3 size: 15 residues. The CDR3 loop is CASSPWWGGNQPQHF. The CDR3, as DNA: TGTGCCAGCAGCCCATGGTGGGGTGGCAATCAGCCCCAGCATTTT.

The CDR3 is CSANSASSYNEQFF. CDR3 nucleotides: TGCAGTGCCAATAGCGCGAGCTCCTACAATGAGCAGTTCTTC. The V gene is TRBV20-1, the J gene TRBJ2-1; TRBD2 might be the D (5 bases). The CDR3 runs 14 residues. Germline loops: CDR1 DFQATT, CDR2 SNEGSKA (reference sequence). The V gene lost 6 bases and the J gene lost 0 bases, with 12 bases spanning the gap.

This clonotype was found once. The rearrangement uses TRBV28 and TRBJ1-2; D is unclear. The V end was cut by 2 bases, the J end by 4 bases, with 11 bases between. The germline V gene has CDR1 MDHEN and CDR2 SYDVKM. There are 14 residues in the CDR3. The DNA of the CDR3 is TGTGCCAGCAGTTTAGGGGAACCGGTCTATGGCTACACCTTC. Amino acid sequence: CASSLGEPVYGYTF.

The V gene is TRBV19, the J gene TRBJ2-5; D might be TRBD1 or TRBD2, each matching 5 bases. In germline, CDR1 is LNHDA, CDR2 SQIVND (reference sequence). V lost 5 bases, J lost 5 bases, and 15 bases lay in between. The CDR3 has 14 residues. The CDR3 spells CASSSSPGRETQYF. The CDR3 nucleotides read TGTGCCAGTAGTTCTTCCCCGGGGCGTGAGACCCAGTACTTC.

This clonotype was seen more than once but under ten times. CDR3 amino acids: CASKMDVAYEQYF. In DNA, the CDR3 is TGTGCCAGCAAGATGGACGTGGCCTACGAGCAGTACTTC. The chain uses TRBV6-1 and TRBJ2-7; D uncertain. From germline, CDR1 is MNHNS and CDR2 SASEGT. This CDR3 region has 13 residues. The V end was cut by 7 bases, the J end by 2 bases, with 12 bases between.

The chain uses TRBV27 and TRBJ2-7; maybe TRBD2 (5 bases). V was pared by 5 bases and J by 6 bases, with 11 bases between. The CDR3 totals 12 residues. Germline-derived CDR1 and CDR2 are MNHEY and SMNVEV (reference sequence). This CDR3 is CASSIRGAEQYF. CDR3 sequence (DNA): TGTGCCAGCAGTATACGGGGTGCCGAGCAGTACTTC.

A few counts support this clonotype. The rearrangement links TRBV6-1 to TRBJ2-7; 10 nucleotides line up with TRBD2. The ends lost 4 bases at V and 3 bases at J; junction bases unmatched: 9. The germline CDR1 and CDR2 sequences are MNHNS and SASEGT. The CDR3 sequence is 16 residues long. As DNA, the CDR3 is TGTGCCAGCAGTGGAGTAGCGGGGGGCGTTATCTACGAGCAGTACTTC. Its protein is CASSGVAGGVIYEQYF.

This clonotype was found once. This sequence joins TRBV10-3 and TRBJ2-7, with 9 bases identical to TRBD2. Germline V gene data show CDR1 as ENHRY and CDR2 as SYGVKD. The length of the CDR3 is 15 residues. The trim removed 3 bases at V and 2 bases at J, leaving 5 bases unmatched. The CDR3 DNA is TGTGCCATCAGTGATAAGCGGGGGGTTGCCTACGAGCAGTACTTC. It specifies CAISDKRGVAYEQYF.